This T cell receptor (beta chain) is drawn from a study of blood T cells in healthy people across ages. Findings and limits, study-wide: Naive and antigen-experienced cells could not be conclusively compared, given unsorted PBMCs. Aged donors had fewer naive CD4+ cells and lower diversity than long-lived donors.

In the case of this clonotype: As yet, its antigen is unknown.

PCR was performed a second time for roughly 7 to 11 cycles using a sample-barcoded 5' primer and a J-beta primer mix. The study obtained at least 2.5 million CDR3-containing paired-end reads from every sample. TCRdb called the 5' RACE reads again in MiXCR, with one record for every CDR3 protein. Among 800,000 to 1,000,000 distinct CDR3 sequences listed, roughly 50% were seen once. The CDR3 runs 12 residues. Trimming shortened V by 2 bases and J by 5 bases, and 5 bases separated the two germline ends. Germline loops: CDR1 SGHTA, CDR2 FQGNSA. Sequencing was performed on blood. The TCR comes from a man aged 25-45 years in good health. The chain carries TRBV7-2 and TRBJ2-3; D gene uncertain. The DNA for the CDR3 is TGTGCCAGCAGCTTACCGATAGATACGCAGTATTTT. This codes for CASSLPIDTQYF.